This passage covers 32 T cell receptor beta chains from one sample sequenced in a study of blood T cell repertoires in COVID-19. Only in-frame clones appear in the TCRdb table, and some are missing; sequencing was by immunoSEQ multiplex PCR. The profile shows around 310,000 clones, nearly 90% of them singletons. Sequencing was performed on peripheral blood. The receptors here all came from a woman aged 40 to 50 with COVID-19, enrolled during active disease.

The chain couples TRBV30 to TRBJ2-4; D gene ambiguous. Trimming took off 6 bases at V and 0 bases at J, with 12 bases between the two ends. This CDR3 comprises 14 residues. CDR1 is GTSNPN, CDR2 SVGIG, per germline (reference sequence). This CDR3 is CACRQALAKNIQYF. CDR3 bases: TGTGCCTGTCGTCAGGCTCTAGCCAAAAACATTCAGTACTTC.

V usage is TRBV6-6 and J usage is TRBJ2-7; perhaps TRBD1 as D (5 bases). CDR3 size: 12 residues. V was clipped by 6 bases and J by 5 bases, with 11 bases between them. Germline loops: CDR1 MNHNY, CDR2 SVGAGI (reference sequence). As DNA, the CDR3 is TGTGCCAGCAGACCAGGGTCCAACGAGCAGTACTTC. Translating it yields CASRPGSNEQYF.

This clone has at least ten counts. V gene TRBV27 combines with J gene TRBJ2-1; the match to TRBD2 covers 10 bases. CDR3 length: 15 amino acids. The junction had 6 bases not matched to a gene; V was cut back by 6 bases and J by 4 bases. Germline V lookup: CDR1 MNHEY, CDR2 SMNVEV (reference sequence). The CDR3: CASSETSGYYNEQFF. Written as DNA, the CDR3 is TGTGCCAGCAGCGAGACTAGCGGGTATTACAATGAGCAGTTCTTC.

The rearrangement uses TRBV12-5 and TRBJ1-5; the D is unclear. The CDR3 sequence is 13 residues long. From germline, CDR1 is LGHNT and CDR2 FRNRAP. Between the trimmed V and J ends, which lost 0 bases and 7 bases, there was a span of 7 bases. CDR3 sequence reads: CASGLVPGQPQHF. For the CDR3, the DNA is TGTGCTAGTGGTTTGGTACCGGGGCAGCCCCAGCATTTT.

The chain recombines TRBV6-4 with TRBJ2-3; TRBD2 aligns across 7 bases. Germline V gene data show CDR1 as MRHNA and CDR2 as SNTAGT. The ends lost 1 base at V and 5 bases at J; junction bases unmatched: 6. The CDR3 covers 15 residues. The DNA of the CDR3 is TGTGCCAGCAGTGACTTGGGGGGGGGAAAAGATACGCAGTATTTT. Its translation: CASSDLGGGKDTQYF.

The chain carries TRBV4-2 and TRBJ2-1; D is perhaps TRBD2 (7 bases). Germline loops: CDR1 LGHNA, CDR2 YNFKEQ. The CDR3 has 17 residues. Trimming pared 0 bases from V and 2 bases from J, leaving 14 bases between. The CDR3 DNA is TGTGCCAGCAGCCAAGATTGGGGGGGGCCACCCTACAATGAGCAGTTCTTC. This translates into CASSQDWGGPPYNEQFF.

The chain joins TRBV28 to TRBJ1-5; D is ambiguous. V shed 3 bases and J shed 3 bases, with 9 bases lying between them. The V gene's germline CDR1 is MDHEN and CDR2 SYDVKM. The CDR3 is 14 residues long. The CDR3 sequence: CASSLWAHNQPQHF. The CDR3 DNA is TGTGCCAGCAGTTTGTGGGCTCACAATCAGCCCCAGCATTTT. The whole variable domain, filled in from reference TRBV28 and TRBJ1-5, reads DVKVTQSSRYLVKRTGEKVFLECVQDMDHENMFWYRQDPGLGLRLIYFSYDVKMKEKGDIPEGYSVSREKKERFSLILESASTNQTSMYLCASSLWAHNQPQHFGDGTRLSIL.

In DNA, the CDR3 is TGTGCCAGCAGTTACGCCGCCGGACAGGGCACTGAAGCTTTCTTT. Protein product: CASSYAAGQGTEAFF. This sequence joins TRBV6-6 and TRBJ1-1; 8 bases are a match to TRBD1. This CDR3 has 15 amino acids. J was trimmed by 4 bases and V by 2 bases; bases with no gene match: 6. Germline values: CDR1 MNHNY, CDR2 SVGAGI (reference sequence).

This rearrangement joins TRBV7-3 to TRBJ2-2; tentative D call: TRBD1 (6 bases). Germline V CDR1 and CDR2: SGHTA, FQGTGA. The CDR3 has 12 amino acids. Trimming took off 5 bases at V and 7 bases at J, with 8 bases between the two ends. The CDR3 loop reads CASSIQGGELFF. The CDR3 DNA reads as TGTGCCAGCAGCATACAGGGCGGGGAGCTGTTTTTT. Complete variable domain (other parts from reference TRBV7-3 and TRBJ2-2): GAGVSQTPSNKVTEKGKYVELRCDPISGHTALYWYRQSLGQGPEFLIYFQGTGAADDSGLPNDRFFAVRPEGSVSTLKIQRTERGDSAVYLCASSIQGGELFFGEGSRLTVL.

This sequence joins TRBV3-1 (or the pseudogene TRBV3-2) and TRBJ1-2; TRBD1 matches at 9 bases. CDR1 LGHDT and CDR2 YNNKEL come from the germline V gene (reference sequence). After removal of 4 bases from V and 3 bases from J, the junction contained 9 bases not matched to a gene. The CDR3 is 16 amino acids. CDR3 in DNA: TGTGCCAGCAGCCTCCGACAGGGGGTAGGGGACTATGGCTACACCTTC. It is translated as CASSLRQGVGDYGYTF.

The V gene is TRBV4-1, the J gene TRBJ1-1; no firm D call. Trimming took off 0 bases at V and 3 bases at J, with 14 bases between the two ends. This CDR3 spans 16 amino acids. The germline V gene has CDR1 MGHRA and CDR2 YSYEKL. DNA for the CDR3: TGCGCCAGCAGCCAAGATCGTGCGGGAACGGACACTGAAGCTTTCTTT. The encoded protein is CASSQDRAGTDTEAFF.

The chain carries TRBV5-4 and TRBJ2-3; TRBD2 aligns across 12 bases. CDR3 length: 16 amino acids. CDR1 is SGHNT and CDR2 is YYREEE in the germline V gene (reference sequence). V was pared by 5 bases and J by 3 bases, with 7 bases of the junction left unmatched. The CDR3, as DNA: TGTGCCAGCAGTTCCGGACTAGCGGGGTTGACAGATACGCAGTATTTT. It is translated as CASSSGLAGLTDTQYF.

This chain connects TRBV4-1 to TRBJ1-5; no clear D. V lost 0 bases and J lost 11, with 11 bases in between. Germline V lookup: CDR1 MGHRA, CDR2 YSYEKL. The CDR3 contains 13 residues. As DNA, the CDR3 is TGCGCCAGCAGCCAAGATGAGGGTAGTTCCCAGCATTTT. The encoded protein is CASSQDEGSSQHF.

This sequence joins TRBV13 and TRBJ2-5; D may be TRBD2 (5 bases). Germline values: CDR1 PRHDT, CDR2 FYEKMQ (reference sequence). This CDR3 has 16 residues. Trimming pared 5 bases from V and 4 bases from J, leaving 20 bases between. The CDR3 loop reads CASSLARTGGSETQYF. CDR3 sequence (DNA): TGTGCCAGCAGCCTCGCCAGGACGGGCGGGTCAGAGACCCAGTACTTC.

The chain links TRBV28 to TRBJ2-7, with 7 bases fitting TRBD2. Trimming removed 5 bases from V and 6 bases from J; junction bases left unmatched: 7. This CDR3 comprises 13 residues. The germline V gene encodes CDR1 MDHEN and CDR2 SYDVKM. The CDR3 here is CASSQFSGSEQYF. For the CDR3, the DNA is TGTGCCAGCAGTCAATTTAGCGGGTCCGAGCAGTACTTC.

The V gene is TRBV29-1, the J gene TRBJ2-3, with D perhaps TRBD2 (7 bases). This CDR3 region has 14 residues. Trimming removed 4 bases from V and 4 bases from J, with 15 bases in between. CDR1 is SQVTM, CDR2 ANQGSEA, per germline. The CDR3 coding sequence is TGCAGCGTTGGATGGGGGGGCCGGGCAGATACGCAGTATTTT. It codes for CSVGWGGRADTQYF.

This chain links TRBV7-8 with TRBJ2-7, with 11 bases identical to TRBD1. V lost 1 base and J lost 0; bases outside the gene matches: 8. The CDR3 runs to 18 residues. In germline, CDR1 is SGHVS, CDR2 FQNEAQ. The CDR3 DNA sequence: TGTGCCAGCAGCTTAGTGCGGACAGGGGGCCCCTTCTCCTACGAGCAGTACTTC. Protein product: CASSLVRTGGPFSYEQYF.

Regarding this clone: At one of its ends the junction is not consistent with the germline gene, which may arise from a read error. V usage is TRBV27 and J usage is TRBJ2-1; no clear D. The germline V gene has CDR1 MNHEY and CDR2 SMNVEV (reference sequence). The CDR3 covers 13 residues. CDR3 amino acids: CAGSLSAYNEQFF. The CDR3 DNA follows: TGTGCCGGCAGTTTAAGCGCATACAATGAGCAGTTCTTC.

The CDR3 DNA is TGTGCCAGCAGCTACAGACAGGCGATAAATGAAAAACTGTTTTTT. This codes for CASSYRQAINEKLFF. The V and J genes are TRBV7-9 and TRBJ1-4; tentative D call: TRBD1 (6 bases). The CDR3 has 15 residues. The germline gives CDR1 SEHNR, CDR2 FQNEAQ (reference sequence). Trimming removed 4 bases at V and 5 bases at J, with 14 bases between.

The chain uses TRBV7-2 and TRBJ2-3, with 7 bases that match TRBD2. Unmatched junction bases numbered 7, after V lost 7 bases and J lost 0 bases. This CDR3 region has 15 residues. CDR1 SGHTA and CDR2 FQGNSA come from the germline V gene. The DNA of the CDR3 is TGTGCCAGCACCGTGGGCGGGAGTAGCACAGATACGCAGTATTTT. This gives the protein CASTVGGSSTDTQYF.

V and J are TRBV11-2 and TRBJ2-5, with a weak D call TRBD2 (6 bases). CDR1 is SGHAT and CDR2 is FQNNGV in the germline V gene. V was pared by 5 bases and J by 1 base, with 20 bases between. The CDR3 is 17 amino acids. The CDR3 is CASSLRGVGGIQETQYF. The CDR3 bases are TGTGCCAGCAGCCTAAGGGGAGTGGGGGGTATCCAAGAGACCCAGTACTTC.

The CDR3 region is CASIRTPEVGNQPQHF. CDR3 DNA sequence: TGTGCCAGTATTAGGACTCCTGAAGTCGGCAATCAGCCCCAGCATTTT. The J gene is TRBJ1-5, the V gene TRBV19; D is unresolved. CDR1 is LNHDA, CDR2 SQIVND, per germline (reference sequence). V was shortened by 7 bases and J by 2 bases, with 18 bases between the two germline ends. The CDR3 loop spans 16 amino acids.

The chain joins TRBV19 to TRBJ1-1, with D unclear. Germline values: CDR1 LNHDA, CDR2 SQIVND (reference sequence). V was pared by 1 base and J by 0 bases, with 6 bases between. The CDR3 length is 14 residues. The CDR3 DNA reads as TGTGCCAGTAGTATAGGCGGAATGAACACTGAAGCTTTCTTT. Translated: CASSIGGMNTEAFF.

The rearrangement uses TRBV12-3 or TRBV12-4 and TRBJ1-2; D unclear. Between the trimmed V and J ends, which lost 6 bases and 3 bases, there was a span of 5 bases. The CDR3 is 11 amino acids. DNA for the CDR3: TGTGCCAGCAGGCGTGACTATGGCTACACCTTC. It encodes CASRRDYGYTF.

This chain joins TRBV27 and TRBJ2-2; D is ambiguous. Trimming cost V 8 bases and J 0 bases, with 13 bases left between them. This CDR3 spans 15 amino acids. In germline, CDR1 is MNHEY, CDR2 SMNVEV (reference sequence). This chain's CDR3 is CASQTFLANTGELFF. CDR3 nucleotide sequence: TGTGCCAGCCAAACTTTTCTCGCGAACACCGGGGAGCTGTTTTTT.

V usage is TRBV3-1 (or the pseudogene TRBV3-2) and J usage is TRBJ2-5; the match to TRBD2 covers 9 bases. The CDR3 loop spans 16 amino acids. From germline, CDR1 is LGHDT and CDR2 YNNKEL (reference sequence). Unmatched junction bases numbered 11, after V lost 4 bases and J lost 5 bases. CDR3 in amino acids: CASSRTASGEWETQYF. Written as DNA, the CDR3 is TGTGCCAGCAGCCGGACGGCTAGCGGGGAGTGGGAGACCCAGTACTTC.

The chain employs TRBV23-1 and TRBJ2-4; D gene uncertain. TRBV23-1 is designated an ORF whose function remains uncertain. There are 14 residues in the CDR3. The ends were cut back, 7 bases at V and 3 bases at J, with 13 bases in the middle. The CDR3 reads CASNSNSGKNIQYF. DNA of the CDR3: TGCGCCAGCAACTCAAACAGTGGCAAAAACATTCAGTACTTC.

The chain combines TRBV7-8 with TRBJ2-5; 9 nucleotides align to TRBD1. The germline gives CDR1 SGHVS, CDR2 FQNEAQ. V lost 1 base, J lost 4 bases, and 1 base stayed unmatched. The CDR3 is made up of 14 amino acids. Written as DNA, the CDR3 is TGTGCCAGCAGCTTAGTACAGGGGGCAGAGACCCAGTACTTC. This encodes CASSLVQGAETQYF.

This clone showed up just a few times. The V call is TRBV7-3, the J call TRBJ2-7; 9 bases map to TRBD2. V was pared by 0 bases and J by 7 bases, with 10 bases of the junction left unmatched. The germline V gene encodes CDR1 SGHTA and CDR2 FQGTGA. This CDR3 is 16 amino acids long. CDR3 in DNA: TGTGCCAGCAGCTTAACTGGGCCTAGCGGGACGTGGGAGCAGTACTTC. Its protein is CASSLTGPSGTWEQYF.

This chain joins TRBV7-3 and TRBJ2-1; 7 bases are a match to TRBD1. V dropped 1 base and J dropped 0; count of bases not matched to a gene: 0. The CDR3 runs 15 residues. Germline CDR1 and CDR2: SGHTA and FQGTGA. The CDR3 reads CASSLNRGSYNEQFF. CDR3 sequence (DNA): TGTGCCAGCAGCTTAAACAGGGGCTCCTACAATGAGCAGTTCTTC. Full variable domain (rest looked up from reference TRBV7-3 and TRBJ2-1): GAGVSQTPSNKVTEKGKYVELRCDPISGHTALYWYRQSLGQGPEFLIYFQGTGAADDSGLPNDRFFAVRPEGSVSTLKIQRTERGDSAVYLCASSLNRGSYNEQFFGPGTRLTVL.

About this clone: A read error may produce the germline difference seen at one junction end. The V and J genes are TRBV7-2 and TRBJ1-2, with 7 bases matching TRBD1. Germline V gives CDR1 SGHTA, CDR2 FQGNSA. The CDR3 loop spans 14 amino acids. CDR3 sequence: CAGSLARGPRGYTF. Written as DNA, the CDR3 is TGTGCCGGCAGCTTAGCGAGGGGGCCGCGGGGCTACACCTTC.

This clone occurred once. This chain uses TRBV30 with TRBJ1-2, with D unresolved. This CDR3 comprises 13 residues. V lost 0 bases to trimming and J lost 8 bases, with 13 bases between them. Germline V gene sequence: CDR1 GTSNPN, CDR2 SVGIG (reference sequence). CDR3 nucleotide sequence: TGTGCCTGGAGTGTGACCGGGGAGGGAGGCTACACCTTC. Its translation is CAWSVTGEGGYTF.